A selection of T cell receptor beta chains follows, all from one sample in a study of identical twins. TCRdb used MiXCR to reprocess the 5' RACE reads, holding one entry per CDR3 protein. The sample yields about 720,000 distinct CDR3 sequences, 8% to 9% seen once. The same data also contributed to another study, on yellow fever vaccine responses in identical twins.

Sample: PBMCs. The receptors derive from a woman younger than 30 in good health. CDR3s include the opening cysteine and the closing phenylalanine or tryptophan. Fields, in order: J gene, V gene, D gene, CDR3 protein. The D gene is left open where the match is weak.

>TRBJ2-2|TRBV2|TRBD1
CASSPGQGSSGELFF
>TRBJ2-5|TRBV28|-
CASTPMEEETQYF
>TRBJ2-7|TRBV6-2/TRBV6-3|TRBD2
CASSVTSGNSYEQYF
>TRBJ2-1|TRBV24-1|TRBD2
CATSDSAGGPYNEQFF
>TRBJ1-1|TRBV29-1|-
CSVERQNTEAFF
>TRBJ2-2|TRBV7-2|-
CASSLVRTGPLFF
>TRBJ2-1|TRBV20-1|-
CSAREPTGQRSFF
>TRBJ2-1|TRBV20-1|TRBD2
CSAEGLAGVNEQFF
>TRBJ2-3|TRBV27|TRBD1
CASSHNTRGDTQYF
>TRBJ2-1|TRBV3-1|TRBD1
CASSRWTGMIEQFF
>TRBJ2-7|TRBV20-1|-
CSARGLGLPEQYF
>TRBJ2-3|TRBV9|TRBD1
CASSVAGGMDTQYF
>TRBJ2-2|TRBV20-1|TRBD1
CSARDPGTGIPGELFF
>TRBJ2-1|TRBV20-1|TRBD1
CSARGQPQGASYNEQFF
>TRBJ1-2|TRBV7-9|-
CASSQFSLDAGYTF
>TRBJ1-6|TRBV11-2|-
CASKGQNSPLHF
>TRBJ2-2|TRBV20-1|-
CSASFETELYTGELFF
>TRBJ2-1|TRBV20-1|-
CSARTSGRTSSYNEQFF
>TRBJ2-7|TRBV29-1|-
CSVASRASSYEQYF
>TRBJ2-7|TRBV7-8|TRBD2
CASSLGNRGLAGGRDEQYF
>TRBJ1-1|TRBV5-1|-
CASSNPGDTEAFF
>TRBJ2-5|TRBV20-1|TRBD2
CSAPPGGGAETQYF
>TRBJ2-1|TRBV7-2|TRBD2
CASSLVRSGGARVEQFF
>TRBJ2-3|TRBV7-3|-
CASSPQAGNTQYF
>TRBJ2-5|TRBV18|-
CASSPGNPETQYF
>TRBJ2-3|TRBV29-1|TRBD1
CSVTDRVRTDTQYF
>TRBJ2-7|TRBV28|-
CASSLYSGASIYEQYF
>TRBJ2-1|TRBV5-1|-
CASSPSSGNTYNEQFF
>TRBJ2-7|TRBV12-3/TRBV12-4|-
CASSLRDNYEQYF
>TRBJ1-1|TRBV7-2|-
CASSLQTVITEAFF
>TRBJ2-2|TRBV6-1|-
CASKSHRAANTGELFF